This T cell receptor (beta chain) originates from a study of shared clonotypes between healthy human individuals. With regard to this clone: Its antigen is not known.

Positive CCR7 selection of CD45RO-negative cells yielded the naive CD8 cells, and terminally differentiated effector memory CD45RA+ cells were excluded. Sequencing was performed with immunoSEQ multiplex PCR; in TCRdb, only in-frame clones are kept and a portion is missing. The table records under 1 million clones, roughly 96% of them present only once. Findings and limits, study-wide: It was the few donors that limited the genetic and exposure-history diversity represented. Sampling covered nothing but blood. Tissue TCR repertoires likely differ from those found in blood.

What was sequenced was naive CD8+ T cells sorted from blood. This TCR derives from a man in his thirties or forties in good health.

The chain's CDR3 is CASSLAAGGDGYTF. The DNA for the CDR3 is TGCGCCAGCAGCTTGGCCGCAGGGGGCGATGGCTACACCTTC. The J gene is TRBJ1-2, the V gene TRBV5-1, with TRBD1 identical over 8 bases. Germline V gene sequence: CDR1 SGHRS, CDR2 YFSETQ. The CDR3 consists of 14 residues. V lost 0 bases and J lost 6; bases outside the gene matches: 4.